This is a list of T cell receptor beta chains from one sample in a study of cytomegalovirus exposure and HLA in healthy donors. Clones were sequenced by immunoSEQ multiplex PCR, and TCRdb holds only the in-frame ones, with some missing. The sample holds 200,000 to 300,000 clones, 90% seen once. Sequenced input: PBMCs. The receptors derive from a woman aged 25-40 years in good health and CMV-seronegative. CDR3s leave out the opening cysteine and the closing phenylalanine or tryptophan. The D gene is left open where the match is weak. Not all rows give a size; the values are once, few, many and, for expanded clones, a class.

v_call d_call clone_size cdr3_aa
TRBV5-6 TRBD2 . ASSGGLAGPEPYTQY
TRBV28 . once ASSLLGSGYEQY
TRBV7-2 TRBD2 . ASRLSGEHNEQF
TRBV11-3 . . ASSENVGEQF
TRBV11-1 TRBD1 once ASSPHRGRESGEQY
TRBV29-1 . . VTGADTDTQY
TRBV2 TRBD1 . ASSDSLTGGFYGYT
TRBV7-9 . . ASSSQGGSSYNEQF
TRBV7-9 . . ASSLDRREETQY
TRBV28 TRBD1 . ASSFRQGLHNEQF
TRBV27 TRBD1 . ASSPYRGLSYEQY
TRBV29-1 . . SVEDPGDPNYGYT
TRBV9 TRBD2 . ASSVARLAGDHNEQF
TRBV4-3 TRBD2 . ASSQEGLARQETQY
TRBV14 . . ASSHLSLYEQY
TRBV27 . . ASGRGQVYEQY
TRBV4-1 . . ASRGGTDTQY
TRBV11-2 . . ASRSPYPLTHYEQY
TRBV13 TRBD1 once ASSLGTTGLGQAF
TRBV5-1 TRBD2 . ASRASGNYEQY
TRBV25-1 . . ASSEAGREQY
TRBV12-5 TRBD1 . ASGLSRGQGVNEQY
TRBV29-1 . . SVERAGPPGEQY
TRBV11-3 . . ASRLGPSSYEQY
TRBV9 . . ASSVEEDYGYT
TRBV28 . . ASSLGHAGEQY
TRBV9 . . ASSVGSTGNEQF
TRBV7-2 . . ASTLSLGGGAQLDTQY
TRBV19 TRBD1 . ASSQQGAIYEQY
TRBV19 . . ASMQGPNQPQH
TRBV2 TRBD1 few ASGGSRYEQY
TRBV15 . . ATSREVGVQETQY
TRBV6-5 . once ASSRDSVSGNTIY
TRBV25-1 TRBD1 . ASSVSGGLETQY
TRBV28 . . ASRPGQGGQPQH
TRBV19 . . ASSPGAGNEQF
TRBV9 . . ASSVGGGSTDTQY
TRBV4-2 TRBD1 . ASSQGTGGSSGNTIY
TRBV7-7 . . ASFEPLAGELF
TRBV7-9 . . ASGEEGVGDIQY
TRBV6-1 TRBD2 medium-sized ASSEEVAGGYEQY
TRBV2 TRBD1 . ASSEGGQVITDTQY
TRBV28 . . ASFRGADQPQH
TRBV5-4 TRBD1 . ASRSTGLDGELF
TRBV2 . . ASSKQGLIPIF
TRBV19 TRBD1 . ASSTLSGGKYEQY
TRBV5-1 . . ASSFKGGDTGELF
TRBV25-1 TRBD2 . ASSLGGGRAWDTQY
TRBV18 TRBD2 . ASTVADSGNEQF
TRBV10-3 TRBD2 . AIGGGRGSYEQY
TRBV4-3 TRBD2 . ASSQDRLAAYNEQF
TRBV7-6 . . ASSPDGWGSEQY
TRBV7-2 . . ASSRWSYASTQETQY
TRBV7-3 . few ASRPRVEVNQPQH
TRBV2 . . ASSEAPGQETQY
TRBV4-3 TRBD2 . ASSRTSGSGNIQY
TRBV25-1 TRBD1 . ASSEYEGTGMSETQY
TRBV11-3 TRBD2 . ASSLSGRAYTDTQY
TRBV27 TRBD2 . ASSILLAGGPHEQY